These T cell receptor beta chains were read from a single sample in a study of graft-versus-host responses after intestinal transplantation. The method was immunoSEQ multiplex PCR; TCRdb's version includes in-frame clones alone and lacks a portion of them. This table has some 150,000 clones, 80% to 95% appearing once. Antigens for these TCRs are unknown. The starting material was unstimulated CD4+ T cells sorted from spleen or lymph node cells, obtained before intestinal transplant. All receptors derive from a human donor who received an intestinal transplant. Both conserved end residues are part of each CDR3. The D gene is left open where the match is weak. Clone size is not always given. Where it is, it says once, few, many or a class for expanded clones.

cdr3_aa cdr3_nt j_call v_call clone_size d_call
CASSLRERIEQFF TGTGCCAGCAGCTTAAGGGAGAGAATAGAGCAGTTCTTC TRBJ2-1 TRBV7-6 - -
CASSMGLSAGYTF TGTGCCAGTAGTATGGGACTCTCCGCCGGCTACACCTTC TRBJ1-2 TRBV19 once -
CASSPDRAQETQYF TGTGCCAGCAGCCCGGACAGAGCCCAAGAGACCCAGTACTTC TRBJ2-5 TRBV7-3 - -
CASSLVGNEQFF TGTGCCAGCAGCTTAGTGGGGAATGAGCAGTTCTTC TRBJ2-1 TRBV11-2 - -
CASSLALGVNTGELFF TGTGCCAGCAGCTTGGCTCTAGGGGTGAACACCGGGGAGCTGTTTTTT TRBJ2-2 TRBV5-6 - -
CASRGSLAGGYNEQFF TGTGCCAGCAGGGGGTCGCTAGCGGGAGGGTACAATGAGCAGTTCTTC TRBJ2-1 TRBV27 few TRBD2
CASSSGPGSYNEQFF TGTGCCAGCAGTTCCGGGCCGGGCTCCTACAATGAGCAGTTCTTC TRBJ2-1 TRBV6-1 - -
CASGRDRVSYEQYF TGTGCCAGTGGACGAGACAGGGTCTCCTACGAGCAGTACTTC TRBJ2-7 TRBV19 - TRBD1
CASSTSTSGREWETQYF TGTGCCAGCAGCACGTCGACTAGCGGCCGGGAATGGGAGACCCAGTACTTC TRBJ2-5 TRBV4-2 - TRBD2
CASIPVVNSGNTIYF TGTGCCAGCATCCCAGTCGTTAACTCTGGAAACACCATATATTTT TRBJ1-3 TRBV6-1 - -
CASSFAGALMAHYGYTF TGCGCCAGCAGCTTTGCGGGGGCCCTTATGGCGCACTATGGCTACACCTTC TRBJ1-2 TRBV5-1 once -
CASSRTGDDYGYTF TGTGCCAGCTCACGGACAGGGGATGACTATGGCTACACCTTC TRBJ1-2 TRBV18 - TRBD1
CASSLMFRGQYYNEQFF TGTGCCAGCAGTTTAATGTTTAGGGGACAGTACTACAATGAGCAGTTCTTC TRBJ2-1 TRBV27 - TRBD1
CASSSGLAGEQYF TGTGCCAGCAGTTCCGGACTAGCTGGCGAGCAGTACTTC TRBJ2-7 TRBV6-1 - TRBD2
CASSLLGAGADSYEQYF TGTGCCAGCAGTTTATTGGGAGCGGGGGCCGACTCCTACGAGCAGTACTTC TRBJ2-7 TRBV28 - TRBD2
CASSFLQSTFGNTIYF TGTGCCAGCAGTTTTTTACAGAGTACTTTTGGAAACACCATATATTTT TRBJ1-3 TRBV28 - -
CASSPSAGGNQPQHF TGTGCCAGCTCACCGTCGGCAGGGGGCAATCAGCCCCAGCATTTT TRBJ1-5 TRBV18 - -
CASSPIKGQGEYEQYF TGTGCCAGCAGCCCCATTAAAGGGCAGGGGGAGTACGAGCAGTACTTC TRBJ2-7 TRBV7-2 - TRBD1
CAWSVMGTGGGSEQFF TGTGCCTGGAGTGTAATGGGGACAGGAGGAGGTTCTGAGCAGTTCTTC TRBJ2-1 TRBV30 - TRBD1
CASSLAGDRVREQYF TGCGCCAGCAGCTTGGCAGGGGACAGGGTAAGAGAGCAGTACTTC TRBJ2-7 TRBV5-1 once TRBD1
CASSLSGTGGNYGYTF TGTGCCAGCAGCTTATCGGGGACAGGGGGGAACTATGGCTACACCTTC TRBJ1-2 TRBV7-9 - TRBD1
CASSLSGPQETQYF TGTGCCAGCAGCTTATCGGGGCCCCAAGAGACCCAGTACTTC TRBJ2-5 TRBV7-3 - -
CASSTGHRGAYNEQFF TGTGCCAGCAGCACGGGACACCGGGGCGCCTACAATGAGCAGTTCTTC TRBJ2-1 TRBV9 - -
CATSRGKEKLFF TGTGCCACCAGCAGAGGAAAAGAAAAACTGTTTTTT TRBJ1-4 TRBV15 - -
CSVGQPGPLNTEAFF TGCAGCGTTGGGCAGCCGGGACCGTTGAACACTGAAGCTTTCTTT TRBJ1-1 TRBV29-1 few -
CASSLGGTSGEQYF TGTGCCAGCAGCCTCGGCGGAACCTCTGGCGAGCAGTACTTC TRBJ2-7 TRBV7-2 - -
CASSPHPAVEQFF TGTGCCAGCAGCCCCCACCCAGCTGTTGAGCAGTTCTTC TRBJ2-1 TRBV28 - -
CASSRLQGAKSGEQYF TGTGCCAGCAGCCGTTTACAGGGGGCGAAATCTGGCGAGCAGTACTTC TRBJ2-7 TRBV2 - TRBD1
CASSPPLNTEAFF TGTGCCAGCTCACCACCCTTAAACACTGAAGCTTTCTTT TRBJ1-1 TRBV18 - -
CASSLVLGGGLSYNEQFF TGCGCCAGCAGCTTGGTATTAGGGGGAGGGCTCTCCTACAATGAGCAGTTCTTC TRBJ2-1 TRBV5-1 - -
CAWNMGLAGGMADTQYF TGTGCCTGGAACATGGGGCTAGCGGGAGGGATGGCAGATACGCAGTATTTT TRBJ2-3 TRBV30 - TRBD2
CASSFRNQPQHF TGTGCCAGCAGTTTCCGCAATCAGCCCCAGCATTTT TRBJ1-5 TRBV28 - -
CASSFERVQETQYF TGCGCCAGCAGCTTCGAGCGGGTCCAAGAGACCCAGTACTTC TRBJ2-5 TRBV5-1 - -
CATAAGPNRQPQHF TGTGCCACCGCCGCAGGCCCGAACCGGCAGCCCCAGCATTTT TRBJ1-5 TRBV28 - -
CASSPKQGAAGPQHF TGTGCCAGCTCACCTAAACAGGGGGCGGCCGGGCCCCAGCATTTT TRBJ1-5 TRBV18 - TRBD1
CASSLARLAGSTGELFF TGTGCCAGCAGCTTAGCGAGGCTAGCGGGTTCAACCGGGGAGCTGTTTTTT TRBJ2-2 TRBV7-9 - TRBD2
CASSLGTAPSTDTQYF TGCGCCAGCAGCTTGGGAACGGCGCCTAGCACAGATACGCAGTATTTT TRBJ2-3 TRBV5-1 - -
CASSSPMGWQNTGELFF TGTGCCAGCAGTTCACCAATGGGGTGGCAGAACACCGGGGAGCTGTTTTTT TRBJ2-2 TRBV28 - -
CASSPDRGQPQHF TGTGCCAGCAGCCCAGATCGGGGTCAGCCCCAGCATTTT TRBJ1-5 TRBV5-6 - -
CASSWLTGETQYF TGCGCCAGCAGCTGGTTGACCGGGGAGACCCAGTACTTC TRBJ2-5 TRBV5-1 once -
CARNKGTDTQYF TGTGCCAGGAATAAGGGTACAGATACGCAGTATTTT TRBJ2-3 TRBV7-2 - -
CAISGGTGGTYNEQFF TGTGCCATCAGTGGGGGGACTGGCGGCACCTACAATGAGCAGTTCTTC TRBJ2-1 TRBV10-3 once -